The rows below give T cell receptor beta chains drawn from one sample of a study of Graves' ophthalmopathy and Graves' hyperthyroidism. TCRdb recomputed calls from the multiplex PCR reads with MiXCR, one row per CDR3 protein. Of about 220,000 distinct CDR3 sequences detected, 20% to 25% appear once; the ten largest clones hold roughly 44%. Material: peripheral blood. The receptors originated from a woman aged 45-65 years with Graves' ophthalmopathy. CDR3s include the opening cysteine and the closing phenylalanine or tryptophan. A D gene is named only where the DNA matches it firmly. Size is omitted from some rows. Given values are once, few, many or a class for expanded clones.

cdr3_aa	cdr3_nt	d_call	clone_size	v_call	j_call
CASTLPGTRNYGYTF	TGTGCCAGCACCCTCCCGGGGACACGAAACTATGGCTACACCTTC	.	few	TRBV28	TRBJ1-2
CASLNPSSGRYEQYF	TGTGCCAGCCTAAACCCCTCTAGCGGTCGTTACGAGCAGTACTTC	TRBD2	many	TRBV6-1	TRBJ2-7
CASSILGQEARQYGYTF	TGTGCCAGTAGTATCCTCGGACAGGAAGCTCGCCAATATGGCTACACCTTC	TRBD1	many	TRBV19	TRBJ1-2
CASSLEAGEVYEQYF	TGTGCCAGCAGCTTAGAGGCAGGGGAGGTCTACGAGCAGTACTTC	.	.	TRBV7-8	TRBJ2-7
CASSYSAGGNYGYTF	TGTGCCAGCAGTTATTCGGCAGGGGGGAACTATGGCTACACCTTC	TRBD1	many	TRBV6-5	TRBJ1-2
CSARFILNTEAFF	TGCAGTGCTAGGTTCATCCTGAACACTGAAGCTTTCTTT	.	many	TRBV20-1	TRBJ1-1
CASAAGGRTEAFF	TGTGCCAGTGCGGCAGGGGGCCGTACTGAAGCTTTCTTT	TRBD1	many	TRBV19	TRBJ1-1
CASSLGRNTGELFF	TGTGCCAGCAGCTTAGGACGGAACACCGGGGAGCTGTTTTTT	.	many	TRBV5-6	TRBJ2-2
CASTLGGAFDYGYTF	TGTGCCAGCACTCTCGGGGGGGCTTTCGACTATGGCTACACCTTC	.	many	TRBV28	TRBJ1-2
CASSFRVRAMNTEAFF	TGTGCCAGCAGTTTTCGAGTGAGAGCCATGAACACTGAAGCTTTCTTT	.	.	TRBV12-3/TRBV12-4	TRBJ1-1
CASSLGGAQDQPQHF	TGTGCCAGCAGTTTGGGAGGGGCACAGGATCAGCCCCAGCATTTT	.	.	TRBV28	TRBJ1-5
CASSLTGAAEAFF	TGTGCCAGCAGTTTAACGGGCGCGGCTGAAGCTTTCTTT	.	.	TRBV27	TRBJ1-1
CASSHKSESSGNTIYF	TGTGCCAGCAGCCATAAGTCTGAAAGCTCTGGAAACACCATATATTTT	.	many	TRBV4-2	TRBJ1-3
CASSLHSMSYEQYF	TGTGCCAGCAGTTTACATAGCATGTCCTACGAGCAGTACTTC	.	many	TRBV6-5	TRBJ2-7
CASDGGLSYEQYF	TGTGCCAGCGATGGCGGCTTATCCTACGAGCAGTACTTC	.	.	TRBV7-9	TRBJ2-7
CAWSAIPGVRGPAKGNQPQHF	TGTGCCTGGAGTGCAATCCCGGGAGTCAGGGGGCCGGCGAAAGGCAATCAGCCCCAGCATTTT	TRBD1	.	TRBV30	TRBJ1-5
CSARDHGRERTGELFF	TGCAGTGCTAGAGATCACGGGAGAGAAAGAACCGGGGAGCTGTTTTTT	.	many	TRBV20-1	TRBJ2-2
CASSLSSGREGREQYF	TGTGCCAGCAGCTTAAGTAGCGGGAGAGAGGGGCGCGAGCAGTACTTC	TRBD2	many	TRBV7-2	TRBJ2-7
CASTLGPGWELFF	TGTGCCAGCACTCTGGGACCCGGGTGGGAGCTGTTTTTT	.	many	TRBV2	TRBJ2-2
CATSGQVGQPQHF	TGTGCCACCTCCGGACAGGTCGGCCAGCCCCAGCATTTT	TRBD1	many	TRBV2	TRBJ1-5
CASSLVGGGPSTGELFF	TGCGCCAGCAGCTTGGTAGGGGGAGGGCCAAGCACCGGGGAGCTGTTTTTT	.	few	TRBV5-1	TRBJ2-2
CASSKTAPNEQYF	TGTGCCAGCAGTAAGACAGCGCCGAACGAGCAGTACTTC	.	many	TRBV6-2/TRBV6-3	TRBJ2-7
CASSFGLAVIQETQYF	TGTGCCAGCAGCTTTGGACTAGCGGTTATTCAAGAGACCCAGTACTTC	TRBD2	many	TRBV7-8	TRBJ2-5
CASSYMGQYEQYF	TGTGCCAGCAGTTACATGGGGCAGTACGAGCAGTACTTC	.	many	TRBV6-5	TRBJ2-7
CASSENSVGTQYF	TGTGCCAGCAGTGAGAACAGTGTCGGGACCCAGTACTTC	.	few	TRBV2	TRBJ2-5
CASSLRENGYEQYF	TGTGCCAGCAGTCTCAGGGAAAACGGCTACGAGCAGTACTTC	.	many	TRBV6-5	TRBJ2-7
CASSLARDRSTEQYF	TGCGCCAGCAGCCTTGCTCGGGACAGGAGTACCGAGCAGTACTTC	TRBD1	.	TRBV4-1	TRBJ2-7
CASSVVAGTKETQYF	TGTGCCAGCAGCGTAGTAGCAGGGACAAAAGAGACCCAGTACTTC	.	many	TRBV9	TRBJ2-5
CASSSGTGITGELFF	TGCGCCAGCAGCTCCGGGACAGGGATAACCGGGGAGCTGTTTTTT	TRBD1	many	TRBV5-1	TRBJ2-2
CASSLVQGTNYGYTF	TGTGCCAGCAGCTTAGTGCAGGGGACTAACTATGGCTACACCTTC	.	.	TRBV7-8	TRBJ1-2
CSAVGGTLEQYF	TGCAGTGCCGTCGGGGGAACGCTCGAGCAGTACTTC	.	many	TRBV20-1	TRBJ2-7
CSAETGTGPNQPQHF	TGCAGTGCAGAAACCGGGACAGGCCCAAATCAGCCCCAGCATTTT	TRBD1	.	TRBV20-1	TRBJ1-5
CASRQSGQRETQYF	TGTGCCAGCAGACAATCGGGACAGCGAGAGACTCAGTACTTC	TRBD1	.	TRBV7-9	TRBJ2-5
CAGSFGGALINQPQHF	TGTGCCGGCAGTTTCGGCGGGGCACTTATCAATCAGCCCCAGCATTTT	.	.	TRBV12-3/TRBV12-4	TRBJ1-5
CASSESRSPNSPLHF	TGTGCCAGCAGTGAATCTCGTTCTCCCAATTCACCCCTCCACTTT	.	many	TRBV25-1	TRBJ1-6
CASILTSGKAFF	TGTGCCAGCATCCTAACGTCGGGGAAAGCTTTCTTT	.	many	TRBV6-1	TRBJ1-1
CASSLTSGQGARTEQYF	TGTGCCAGCAGCTTGACCTCGGGACAGGGGGCTAGAACTGAGCAGTACTTC	TRBD1	.	TRBV7-3	TRBJ2-7
CASSQSGDTDTQYF	TGTGCCAGCAGCCAATCGGGCGACACAGATACGCAGTATTTT	.	.	TRBV3-1	TRBJ2-3
CASRMGRLQETQYF	TGTGCCAGCAGGATGGGCAGGTTACAAGAGACCCAGTACTTC	.	.	TRBV2	TRBJ2-5
CASSRSVFYGYTF	TGTGCCAGCAGTCGTTCGGTTTTCTATGGCTACACCTTC	.	many	TRBV12-3/TRBV12-4	TRBJ1-2
CASVKNIQYF	TGTGCCAGTGTCAAAAACATTCAGTACTTC	.	.	TRBV19	TRBJ2-4
CASRDVNQPQHF	TGTGCCAGCAGGGATGTGAATCAGCCCCAGCATTTT	.	many	TRBV2	TRBJ1-5
CASSEDQGLSEAFF	TGCGCCAGCAGCGAGGATCAGGGCCTATCTGAAGCTTTCTTT	.	many	TRBV5-1	TRBJ1-1
CASSPLGPFQGGAFF	TGTGCCAGCAGCCCACTCGGTCCCTTCCAAGGGGGTGCTTTCTTT	.	many	TRBV7-2	TRBJ1-1
CAWNSRGRRETQYF	TGTGCCTGGAATTCAAGGGGGCGGAGAGAGACCCAGTACTTC	TRBD1	.	TRBV30	TRBJ2-5
CASSLNRAYEQYF	TGTGCCAGCAGTTTAAACCGAGCCTACGAGCAGTACTTC	.	many	TRBV12-3/TRBV12-4	TRBJ2-7
CAMSRGTGELFF	TGTGCCATGAGCAGGGGCACCGGGGAGCTGTTTTTT	.	few	TRBV10-3	TRBJ2-2
CASTFGGGRQTQYF	TGTGCCAGCACCTTTGGGGGGGGAAGGCAGACCCAGTACTTC	TRBD2	many	TRBV28	TRBJ2-5
CASNRFREGGTDTQYF	TGCGCCAGCAACCGGTTCCGGGAGGGTGGCACAGATACGCAGTATTTT	TRBD2	many	TRBV5-1	TRBJ2-3
CASQRQFRTEAFF	TGTGCCAGCCAGAGACAGTTCCGGACTGAAGCTTTCTTT	.	many	TRBV2	TRBJ1-1
CASKGDRGRETQYF	TGTGCCAGCAAGGGGGACAGGGGGCGGGAGACCCAGTACTTC	TRBD1	many	TRBV6-1	TRBJ2-5
CASSQDFTGNSPLHF	TGTGCCAGCAGCCAAGATTTTACAGGGAATTCACCCCTCCACTTT	.	many	TRBV4-2	TRBJ1-6
CAWSPWTGGSHEQYF	TGTGCCTGGAGTCCCTGGACAGGGGGGAGCCACGAGCAGTACTTC	TRBD1	many	TRBV30	TRBJ2-7
CASSLNPLGTDTQYF	TGTGCCAGCAGCTTAAATCCTCTGGGCACAGATACGCAGTATTTT	.	few	TRBV11-2	TRBJ2-3
CASSWGQNRRSGANVLTF	TGCGCCAGCAGCTGGGGACAGAACAGACGCTCTGGGGCCAACGTCCTGACTTTC	TRBD1	many	TRBV5-1	TRBJ2-6
CASSLGTKSSGNTIYF	TGTGCCAGCAGCTTAGGCACAAAGAGCTCTGGAAACACCATATATTTT	.	many	TRBV11-2	TRBJ1-3
CASSYGRDRDQPQHF	TGTGCCAGCAGTTACGGTCGGGACAGGGATCAGCCCCAGCATTTT	TRBD1	.	TRBV27	TRBJ1-5
CASSVRTFRTYEQYF	TGTGCCAGCAGTGTAAGGACTTTCAGGACCTACGAGCAGTACTTC	.	many	TRBV2	TRBJ2-7